Below are 6 T cell receptor beta chains sequenced from a single sample in a study of blood T cells in healthy people across ages. With a J-beta primer mix and a sample-barcoded 5' primer, a second PCR ran about 6 to 11 cycles. In TCRdb, the 5' RACE reads were re-called with MiXCR into one record per CDR3 protein. The sample consists of hundreds of thousands of distinct CDR3 sequences, around two fifths of them appearing once. The sample consisted of blood. The receptors shown here come from a man older than 75 in good health.

The genes are TRBV19 and TRBJ2-1; 12 bases are a match to TRBD2. The CDR3 spans 16 residues. The germline V gene encodes CDR1 LNHDA and CDR2 SQIVND (reference sequence). J lost 8 bases, V lost 7 bases, and 12 bases had no gene match. CDR3 sequence: CASTPQTSGSLHEQFF. The CDR3 region has the DNA TGTGCCAGTACCCCACAGACTAGCGGGAGTTTGCATGAGCAGTTCTTC.

DNA of the CDR3: TGTGCCAGCAGTTCGGAATTCTCCTACAATGAGCAGTACTTC. Residues: CASSSEFSYNEQYF. V gene TRBV27 combines with J gene TRBJ2-1; the D is unclear. The J call may be faulty, since TRBJ2-7 better matches the DNA end. The CDR3 totals 14 residues. Germline loops: CDR1 MNHEY, CDR2 SMNVEV (reference sequence).

V is TRBV6-6 and J is TRBJ2-2, with TRBD2 matching 9 bases. Germline loops: CDR1 MNHNY, CDR2 SVGAGI (reference sequence). The CDR3 has 17 amino acids. The ends lost 6 bases at V and 6 bases at J; junction bases unmatched: 14. The CDR3 nucleotides are TGTGCCAGCAGCAAGACTAGCGGACTCGCGGGGGCCGGGGAGCTGTTTTTT. Amino acids: CASSKTSGLAGAGELFF.

The rearrangement uses TRBV10-3 and TRBJ2-1; 9 nucleotides match TRBD2. The CDR3 spans 15 residues. CDR1 ENHRY and CDR2 SYGVKD come from the germline V gene. The V segment lost 0 bases and the J segment 11 bases; nucleotides outside the gene matches: 8. This chain's CDR3 is CAISESLAGQIKQFF. CDR3 coding DNA: TGTGCCATCAGTGAGTCCCTAGCGGGGCAGATTAAGCAGTTCTTC.

This clonotype was counted between two and nine times. The chain carries TRBV4-3 and TRBJ2-3, with 7 bases identical to TRBD2. Germline V CDR1 and CDR2: LGHNA, YSLEER. Trimming cost V 5 bases and J 5 bases; bases outside gene matches: 13. CDR3 length equals 16 residues. CDR3 coding DNA: TGCGCCAGCAGCGCCCAGTGGCGGGAGTTTTTAGATACGCAGTATTTT. Encoded protein: CASSAQWREFLDTQYF.

This chain joins TRBV9 and TRBJ2-7, with a weak D call TRBD2 (6 bases). Germline V gene sequence: CDR1 SGDLS, CDR2 YYNGEE. V shed 0 bases and J shed 2 bases, with 12 bases lying between them. The CDR3 extends over 15 amino acids. The CDR3: CASSVGVAATYEQYF. The CDR3 region has the DNA TGTGCCAGCAGCGTAGGGGTAGCGGCTACCTACGAGCAGTACTTC.